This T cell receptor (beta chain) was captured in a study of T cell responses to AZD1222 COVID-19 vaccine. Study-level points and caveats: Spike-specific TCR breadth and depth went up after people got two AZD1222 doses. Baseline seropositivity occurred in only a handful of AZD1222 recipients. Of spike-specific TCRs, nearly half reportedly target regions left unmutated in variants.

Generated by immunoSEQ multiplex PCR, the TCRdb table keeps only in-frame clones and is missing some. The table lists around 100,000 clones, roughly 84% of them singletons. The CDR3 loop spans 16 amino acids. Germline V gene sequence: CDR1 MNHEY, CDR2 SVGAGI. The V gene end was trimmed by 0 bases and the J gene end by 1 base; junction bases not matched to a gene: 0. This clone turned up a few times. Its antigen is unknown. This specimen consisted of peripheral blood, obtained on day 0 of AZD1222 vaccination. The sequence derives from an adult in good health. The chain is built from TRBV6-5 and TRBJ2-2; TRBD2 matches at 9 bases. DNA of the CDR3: TGTGCCAGCAGTTACTCTAGCGGGAGGAACACCGGGGAGCTGTTTTTT. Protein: CASSYSSGRNTGELFF.